This TCR beta chain was profiled in a study of cytomegalovirus exposure and HLA in healthy donors. Findings of the study overall: Despite most TCR sequences being rare, some public TCRs occurred in many donors.

A remark on this clone: Its antigen remains unidentified.

The assay was immunoSEQ multiplex PCR, and TCRdb's table has in-frame clones only and misses some. The sample lists about 140,000 clones, almost 85% occurring once. The V gene end was trimmed by 4 bases and the J gene end by 10 bases; junction bases not matched to a gene: 13. The CDR3 runs to 15 residues. Germline CDR1 MNHEY, CDR2 SVGAGI. Sequencing input: PBMCs. This receptor was taken from a young woman in good health and CMV-seronegative. The rearrangement links TRBV6-5 to TRBJ2-1; 7 bases align to TRBD2. The CDR3 spells CASSSRSSGLEEQFF. For the CDR3, the DNA is TGTGCCAGCAGTTCCCGTTCTAGCGGCCTTGAGGAGCAGTTCTTC.